These 12 T cell receptor beta chains came from one sample sequenced in a study of T cell changes during pregnancy in multiple sclerosis. Some clones are missing from TCRdb's copy, which holds only in-frame ones; the method was immunoSEQ multiplex PCR. The sample includes roughly 76,000 clones, 92% of them seen just once. The starting material was CD4+ T cells from peripheral blood mononuclear cells, obtained after pregnancy. The receptors derive from a female donor with multiple sclerosis, enrolled in a pregnancy study.

The chain couples TRBV2 to TRBJ2-6; a possible D gene is TRBD1 (5 bases). The CDR3 length is 14 residues. V dropped 6 bases and J dropped 1 base, with 7 bases sitting between them. The V gene's germline CDR1 is SNHLY and CDR2 FYNNEI. Here the CDR3 reads CASRDTSGANVLTF. The CDR3 nucleotides are TGTGCCAGCAGGGACACATCTGGGGCCAACGTCCTGACTTTC.

The rearrangement uses TRBV5-1 and TRBJ2-1; 8 nucleotides match TRBD1. After removal of 1 base from V and 2 bases from J, the junction contained 8 bases not matched to a gene. The CDR3 runs 17 residues. In germline, CDR1 is SGHRS, CDR2 YFSETQ. The CDR3 bases are TGCGCCAGCAGCTTGTTCCCCGGGACAGGAACCTACAATGAGCAGTTCTTC. Protein sequence: CASSLFPGTGTYNEQFF.

The CDR3 coding sequence is TGTGCCAGCAGTGAAGCGCCTCCTACGAACACCGGGGAGCTGTTTTTT. Protein sequence: CASSEAPPTNTGELFF. The rearrangement links TRBV2 to TRBJ2-2, with D uncertain. The V gene lost 0 bases and the J gene lost 0 bases, with 8 bases spanning the gap. The CDR3 is 16 amino acids. CDR1 and CDR2 (germline): SNHLY, FYNNEI.

The rearrangement links TRBV6-1 to TRBJ2-7; a possible D gene is TRBD1 (5 bases). This CDR3 has 11 residues. Trimming took 7 bases from V and 5 from J, leaving 9 bases between them. Germline V CDR1 and CDR2: MNHNS, SASEGT. CDR3 amino acids: CASTRVHEQYF. CDR3 coding DNA: TGTGCCAGCACCAGGGTCCACGAGCAGTACTTC.

The chain combines TRBV9 with TRBJ1-1; TRBD1 matches at 7 bases. With V trimmed by 0 bases and J by 0 bases, 2 bases remained unmatched. The germline CDR1 and CDR2 sequences are SGDLS and YYNGEE. CDR3 length equals 15 residues. The DNA for the CDR3 is TGTGCCAGCAGCGTAGGGGGACAGTTGAACACTGAAGCTTTCTTT. Translating it yields CASSVGGQLNTEAFF.

This chain connects TRBV27 to TRBJ1-4; D may be TRBD1 (6 bases). V lost 2 bases to trimming and J lost 8 bases, with 15 bases between them. Germline V gene sequence: CDR1 MNHEY, CDR2 SMNVEV (reference sequence). The length of the CDR3 is 15 residues. DNA of the CDR3: TGTGCCAGCAGTTTAACACAGGGAGTGGGGGAAAAACTGTTTTTT. This encodes CASSLTQGVGEKLFF.

The chain is built from TRBV4-2 and TRBJ2-2; 12 bases map to TRBD2. V was pared by 0 bases and J by 6 bases, with 5 bases of the junction left unmatched. The germline gives CDR1 LGHNA, CDR2 YNFKEQ. The CDR3 contains 17 residues. Here the CDR3 DNA reads TGTGCCAGCAGCCAAGAGACCGGACTAGCGGGGTCCGGGGAGCTGTTTTTT. Protein: CASSQETGLAGSGELFF.

V usage is TRBV25-1 and J usage is TRBJ2-7; a possible D gene is TRBD2 (9 bases). This CDR3 has 14 residues. Germline CDR1 MGHDK, CDR2 SYGVNS. V lost 7 bases and J 7 bases, leaving 20 bases between the germline ends. The CDR3 region is CASTQGAGGGEQYF. Written as DNA, the CDR3 is TGTGCCAGCACCCAGGGGGCGGGAGGGGGAGAGCAGTACTTC.

The sample holds one count of this clone. The chain recombines TRBV18 with TRBJ2-5; no definite D call. The CDR3 runs 16 residues. Trimming left V 0 bases short and J 5 bases short, with 16 bases between. Germline V gene lookup returns CDR1 KGHSH and CDR2 LQKENI. The CDR3: CASSPPVISTGETQYF. DNA for the CDR3: TGTGCCAGCTCACCACCGGTGATCTCAACCGGGGAGACCCAGTACTTC.

The V and J genes are TRBV14 and TRBJ1-2; D call uncertain. CDR1 and CDR2 from the germline V gene are SGHDN and FVKESK. The CDR3 spans 15 residues. Trimming took off 1 base at V and 6 bases at J, with 15 bases between the two ends. The CDR3: CASSQGSPTADGYTF. CDR3 coding DNA: TGTGCCAGCAGCCAAGGATCCCCAACCGCGGATGGCTACACCTTC.

The V and J genes are TRBV29-1 and TRBJ2-1, with D possibly TRBD2 on 6 matching bases. The CDR3 is 15 amino acids. The germline V gene has CDR1 SQVTM and CDR2 ANQGSEA. Trimming removed 6 bases from V and 4 bases from J, with 19 bases in between. The CDR3 DNA reads TGCAGCGTCGACCTCTTTGCGGAGGGGTACAATGAGCAGTTCTTC. Protein product: CSVDLFAEGYNEQFF.

The rearrangement uses TRBV19 and TRBJ2-5; perhaps TRBD2 as D (6 bases). The CDR3 is 14 residues long. Germline CDR1 LNHDA, CDR2 SQIVND (reference sequence). V lost 5 bases to trimming and J lost 4 bases, with 14 bases between them. The DNA for the CDR3 is TGTGCCAGTAGTTCACGCGGGGACGGAGAGACCCAGTACTTC. Amino acids: CASSSRGDGETQYF.